The 14 T cell receptor beta chains below come from one sample, sequenced in a study of cytomegalovirus exposure and HLA in healthy donors. PCR primers comprised 60 Vbeta and 13 Jbeta primers. The table came from immunoSEQ multiplex PCR; TCRdb's copy has only in-frame clones and leaves some out. The sample includes about 90,000 clones, over 70% seen only once; the top ten take around 2%. Sequenced material: PBMCs. These receptors were collected from a boy aged 5-17 years in good health and CMV-seronegative.

The sample holds a few counts of this clone. The rearrangement joins TRBV10-3 to TRBJ1-2; D is unresolved. Per germline, CDR1 ENHRY and CDR2 SYGVKD. The CDR3 sequence is 17 residues long. Trimming removed 0 bases from V and 0 bases from J, with 14 bases in between. CDR3 DNA: TGTGCCATCAGTGAGTCTTCGGTGAGGGCAGCTAACTATGGCTACACCTTC. This gives the protein CAISESSVRAANYGYTF.

Comment on this clone: This CDR3 is also generated by other DNA sequences in the sample. The rearrangement links TRBV27 to TRBJ2-3, with D uncertain. In germline, CDR1 is MNHEY, CDR2 SMNVEV (reference sequence). The CDR3 sequence is 13 residues long. The V and J ends lost 2 bases and 0 bases respectively, with 3 bases between them. DNA of the CDR3: TGTGCCAGCAGTTTACTTAGCACAGATACGCAGTATTTT. Translation: CASSLLSTDTQYF.

V and J are TRBV15 and TRBJ1-1; D is unclear. Trimming took off 0 bases at V and 8 bases at J, with 10 bases between the two ends. The CDR3 runs to 13 residues. CDR1 LNHNV and CDR2 YYDKDF come from the germline V gene (reference sequence). CDR3 in amino acids: CATSRDQFQEAFF. The CDR3 region has the DNA TGTGCCACCAGCAGAGATCAATTCCAGGAAGCTTTCTTT.

The V and J genes are TRBV2 and TRBJ1-5; TRBD1 matches 7 bases. The germline CDR1 and CDR2 sequences are SNHLY and FYNNEI. The trim removed 7 bases at V and 4 bases at J, leaving 10 bases unmatched. The CDR3 sequence is 15 residues long. The CDR3 coding sequence is TGTGCCAGCACTTACGAGAGACAGGGTAATCAGCCCCAGCATTTT. This codes for CASTYERQGNQPQHF.

This chain uses TRBV19 with TRBJ1-5; the match to TRBD1 covers 7 bases. CDR3 length: 16 amino acids. Trimming took 5 bases from V and 0 from J; bases not matched to a gene: 7. Per germline, CDR1 LNHDA and CDR2 SQIVND (reference sequence). The CDR3 sequence is CASSPGTVYSNQPQHF. The DNA for the CDR3 is TGTGCCAGTAGTCCCGGGACAGTTTATAGCAATCAGCCCCAGCATTTT.

Comments on this clone: The CDR3 end shows no conserved phenylalanine or tryptophan, and so a read error is likely. This sequence joins TRBV25-1 and TRBJ1-1; D call uncertain. V lost 2 bases and J lost 5, with 6 bases in between. CDR1 and CDR2 from the germline V gene are MGHDK and SYGVNS. The CDR3 runs to 12 residues. The CDR3 DNA reads as TGTGCCAGCAGTGAAGGTCGGACTGAAGCTTTCGTT. This sequence encodes CASSEGRTEAFV.

This sequence joins TRBV5-1 and TRBJ1-4; tentative D call: TRBD1 (6 bases). The V gene's germline CDR1 is SGHRS and CDR2 YFSETQ. Trimming left V 4 bases short and J 6 bases short, with 16 bases between. The CDR3 extends over 15 amino acids. CDR3 sequence (DNA): TGCGCCAGCAGCCCCGAAGGGGGGGGCCATGAAAAACTGTTTTTT. This gives the protein CASSPEGGGHEKLFF.

A single count supports this clone. V is TRBV5-1 and J is TRBJ1-1, with 8 bases aligning to TRBD1. Germline V gives CDR1 SGHRS, CDR2 YFSETQ. This CDR3 is 14 amino acids long. J was trimmed by 2 bases and V by 2 bases; bases with no gene match: 2. CDR3 in amino acids: CASSLDRGNTEAFF. The CDR3, as DNA: TGCGCCAGCAGCTTAGACAGGGGTAACACTGAAGCTTTCTTT.

The rearrangement uses TRBV11-2 and TRBJ1-1; tentative D call: TRBD1 (6 bases). The CDR3 spans 15 residues. Trimming shortened V by 3 bases and J by 4 bases, and 15 bases separated the two germline ends. Germline lookup yields CDR1 SGHAT and CDR2 FQNNGV. The CDR3 is CASSLRGRGGTEAFF. The CDR3 nucleotides are TGTGCCAGCAGCTTGCGGGGGCGAGGTGGCACTGAAGCTTTCTTT.

The chain has TRBV6-4 and TRBJ2-2; possibly TRBD2 for D (5 bases). Per germline, CDR1 MRHNA and CDR2 SNTAGT. The V gene lost 0 bases and the J gene lost 1 base, with 6 bases spanning the gap. The CDR3 is 15 residues long. The CDR3 here is CASSDSGGNTGELFF. DNA for the CDR3: TGTGCCAGCAGTGACTCAGGAGGGAACACCGGGGAGCTGTTTTTT.

The gene calls are TRBV27 and TRBJ2-3, with D unclear. This CDR3 contains 14 residues. The V gene's germline CDR1 is MNHEY and CDR2 SMNVEV (reference sequence). With 2 bases removed from V and 2 bases from J, the gap between germline ends came to 8 bases. The CDR3 DNA follows: TGTGCCAGCAGTTTAGGCAGAAACACAGATACGCAGTATTTT. Translating it yields CASSLGRNTDTQYF.

CDR3 in DNA: TGTGCCAGCAGCTTATTACTAGCGGGAGCGGTTGAGCAGTTCTTC. This encodes CASSLLLAGAVEQFF. The gene calls are TRBV11-2 and TRBJ2-1, with TRBD2 identical over 11 bases. Germline loops: CDR1 SGHAT, CDR2 FQNNGV. Trimming removed 2 bases from V and 9 bases from J; junction bases left unmatched: 6. The CDR3 runs to 15 residues.

This clone was seen only a few times. The chain carries TRBV27 and TRBJ1-1; 8 nucleotides agree with TRBD1. CDR1 is MNHEY, CDR2 SMNVEV, per germline (reference sequence). V lost 6 bases and J lost 5; bases outside the gene matches: 11. This CDR3 region has 15 residues. The CDR3 reads CASSRTGNGLTEAFF. DNA of the CDR3: TGTGCCAGCAGCCGGACAGGGAACGGGTTGACTGAAGCTTTCTTT.

This clone was found a few times. The gene calls are TRBV14 and TRBJ1-4, with D uncertain. CDR1 is SGHDN and CDR2 is FVKESK in the germline V gene. The CDR3 is 15 residues long. V lost 1 base and J 8 bases, leaving 14 bases between the germline ends. CDR3 DNA: TGTGCCAGCAGCCAAGTTTATTTCGGGAGAGAAAAACTGTTTTTT. Protein product: CASSQVYFGREKLFF.